The 24 T cell receptor beta chains presented below share a single source sample, sequenced in a study of T-cell reconstitution after alpha-beta-depleted transplantation in children. A library of TCRbeta sequences, prepared with unique molecular identifiers, was generated. TCRdb recomputed calls from the PCR reads with MiXCR, one row per CDR3 protein. The data hold 450,000 to 600,000 distinct CDR3 sequences, with 13% observed a single time. Sequenced here: PBMCs, mostly from graft donor cells, sampled 360 days after TCRalphabeta/CD19-depleted stem cell transplant. Source of these receptors: a male patient younger than 18 who had a stem cell transplant for acute myeloid leukemia, so the T cells may come from the graft donor.

The rearrangement joins TRBV20-1 to TRBJ2-1, with TRBD1 as a possible D gene (5 bases). Germline lookup yields CDR1 DFQATT and CDR2 SNEGSKA (reference sequence). CDR3 size: 13 residues. Trimming removed 2 bases from V and 9 bases from J, with 14 bases in between. The CDR3 DNA reads as TGCAGTGCTAGATTTCAAGGGGCAGGTGAGCAGTTCTTC. This encodes CSARFQGAGEQFF.

This clonotype appeared a few times. The chain carries TRBV15 and TRBJ1-2, with 7 nucleotides matching TRBD1. Per germline, CDR1 LNHNV and CDR2 YYDKDF (reference sequence). V shed 3 bases and J 3 bases; nucleotides not matched to a gene: 10. The CDR3 loop spans 16 amino acids. CDR3 DNA sequence: TGTGCCACCAGCAGGGGGGACAGACGACTTGACTATGGCTACACCTTC. This sequence encodes CATSRGDRRLDYGYTF.

J is TRBJ2-7 and V is TRBV30; TRBD2 agrees at 9 bases. The CDR3 is 16 residues long. Germline V CDR1 and CDR2: GTSNPN, SVGIG (reference sequence). V shed 4 bases and J 4 bases; nucleotides not matched to a gene: 14. CDR3 nucleotide sequence: TGTGCCTGGATCCCGTGGACGGCTAGCGGGAAGTACGAGCAGTACTTC. Protein: CAWIPWTASGKYEQYF.

V is TRBV30 and J is TRBJ2-5, with 11 bases lining up with TRBD2. This CDR3 has 17 amino acids. J gave up 2 bases and V 0 bases, and 8 bases lay outside the gene matches. Germline V gene sequence: CDR1 GTSNPN, CDR2 SVGIG (reference sequence). In nucleotides, the CDR3 is TGTGCCTGGAGTGTATGGTGGACTAGCGGGCAACAAGAGACCCAGTACTTC. Protein product: CAWSVWWTSGQQETQYF. Full variable domain (missing parts from reference TRBV30 and TRBJ2-5): SQTIHQWPATLVQPVGSPLSLECTVEGTSNPNLYWYRQAAGRGLQLLFYSVGIGQISSEVPQNLSASRPQDRQFILSSKKLLLSDSGFYLCAWSVWWTSGQQETQYFGPGTRLLVL.

The chain joins TRBV12-3 or TRBV12-4 to TRBJ2-3; 7 bases map to TRBD1. The CDR3 extends over 12 amino acids. After removal of 6 bases from V and 7 bases from J, the junction contained 4 bases not matched to a gene. The CDR3, as DNA: TGTGCCAGCAGAGAACAGGGGAATACGCAGTATTTT. It codes for CASREQGNTQYF.

The chain recombines TRBV4-3 with TRBJ2-7; D is uncertain. The germline gives CDR1 LGHNA, CDR2 YSLEER. The CDR3 sequence is 14 residues long. With 2 bases removed from V and 0 bases from J, the gap between germline ends came to 8 bases. The CDR3 loop reads CASSQSYSSYEQYF. CDR3 nucleotides: TGCGCCAGCAGCCAAAGTTACAGCTCCTACGAGCAGTACTTC.

The table lists this clonotype with many counts. This sequence joins TRBV14 and TRBJ1-1; a possible D gene is TRBD1 (6 bases). V gave up 4 bases and J gave up 1 base, with 10 bases separating them. The CDR3 is 14 residues long. Germline V gene sequence: CDR1 SGHDN, CDR2 FVKESK. CDR3 DNA: TGTGCCAGCAGCCGACTGGACAGGAACACTGAAGCTTTCTTT. Translating gives CASSRLDRNTEAFF. Full variable domain (remainder filled in from reference TRBV14 and TRBJ1-1): EAGVTQFPSHSVIEKGQTVTLRCDPISGHDNLYWYRRVMGKEIKFLLHFVKESKQDESGMPNNRFLAERTGGTYSTLKVQPAELEDSGVYFCASSRLDRNTEAFFGQGTRLTVV.

This clonotype was detected a few times. The chain employs TRBV19 and TRBJ2-2; unclear D gene. The ends were cut back, 1 base at V and 2 bases at J, with 11 bases in the middle. The CDR3 runs to 16 residues. Looked up from germline, CDR1 is LNHDA and CDR2 is SQIVND (reference sequence). The CDR3 DNA is TGTGCCAGTAGTATAGTATCGGGTGTCAACACCGGGGAGCTGTTTTTT. This encodes CASSIVSGVNTGELFF.

In this sample, this clonotype turned up many times. The chain recombines TRBV20-1 with TRBJ2-5, with TRBD2 as a possible D gene (5 bases). The CDR3 runs 15 residues. Trimming stripped 3 bases from V and 3 bases from J, with 17 bases between. In germline, CDR1 is DFQATT, CDR2 SNEGSKA (reference sequence). The CDR3 DNA follows: TGCAGTGCTAGCTTTTCTTCTAGCTGGGAAGAGACCCAGTACTTC. This sequence encodes CSASFSSSWEETQYF.

The chain has TRBV30 and TRBJ2-1; TRBD2 matches at 9 bases. The germline V gene encodes CDR1 GTSNPN and CDR2 SVGIG (reference sequence). Trimming took 4 bases from V and 2 from J; bases not matched to a gene: 6. The CDR3 consists of 15 residues. The CDR3 loop is CAWTLLAGPYNEQFF. The CDR3 DNA is TGTGCCTGGACATTACTAGCGGGTCCCTACAATGAGCAGTTCTTC.

The rearrangement joins TRBV9 to TRBJ2-4; 7 nucleotides line up with TRBD2. The V segment lost 4 bases and the J segment 0 bases; nucleotides outside the gene matches: 4. Germline CDR1 reads SGDLS; CDR2 reads YYNGEE. CDR3 length: 15 residues. The DNA of the CDR3 is TGTGCCAGCAGCCGGGGGGACCTAGCCAAAAACATTCAGTACTTC. Amino acid sequence: CASSRGDLAKNIQYF.

In its sample, this clonotype was seen many times. The chain carries TRBV5-1 and TRBJ2-1, with D tentatively TRBD2 (6 bases). From germline, CDR1 is SGHRS and CDR2 YFSETQ. V dropped 0 bases and J dropped 12 bases, with 16 bases sitting between them. This CDR3 contains 14 residues. The CDR3 loop reads CASSLVFGGDGQFF. In DNA, the CDR3 is TGCGCCAGCAGCTTGGTTTTCGGGGGAGACGGGCAGTTCTTC.

The chain joins TRBV4-3 to TRBJ1-2; D possibly corresponds to TRBD1 (6 bases). CDR1 is LGHNA and CDR2 is YSLEER in the germline V gene. V lost 6 bases, J lost 0 bases, and 11 bases lay in between. The CDR3 length is 14 residues. CDR3 in amino acids: CASRQGIANYGYTF. CDR3 sequence (DNA): TGCGCCAGCAGACAGGGAATAGCTAACTATGGCTACACCTTC.

This clonotype was observed many times. The chain couples TRBV7-2 to TRBJ2-1; D might be TRBD2 (7 bases). CDR3 size: 15 residues. Germline CDR1 and CDR2: SGHTA and FQGNSA. V lost 4 bases and J lost 4, with 14 bases in between. Here the CDR3 DNA reads TGTGCCAGCAGCTCCCCGGGGGGCCAGTACAATGAGCAGTTCTTC. The encoded protein is CASSSPGGQYNEQFF.

This clonotype was picked up a small number of times. The chain couples TRBV12-3 or TRBV12-4 to TRBJ2-7, with 9 bases that match TRBD2. This CDR3 region has 19 residues. V shed 3 bases, J shed 0 bases, and the junction held 15 bases outside the gene matches. The CDR3 region has the DNA TGTGCCAGCAGTTTTTCCCCCCTCCCTCCTAGCGGGGTCTCCTACGAGCAGTACTTC. Its protein is CASSFSPLPPSGVSYEQYF.

This clonotype was seen many times. The J gene is TRBJ2-2, the V gene TRBV7-8; possibly TRBD1 for D (5 bases). Per the germline V gene, CDR1 is SGHVS and CDR2 is FQNEAQ. The V end lost 4 bases, the J end lost 7 bases, and 19 bases lay between the germline ends. The CDR3 has 16 residues. The CDR3 region has the DNA TGTGCCAGCAGCTCTTACGGACACCTTCTTAACGGGGAGCTGTTTTTT. Translating it yields CASSSYGHLLNGELFF.

This clonotype was observed at least ten times. The chain uses TRBV29-1 and TRBJ2-1; 8 nucleotides match TRBD2. CDR1 SQVTM and CDR2 ANQGSEA come from the germline V gene. V dropped 5 bases and J dropped 11; count of bases not matched to a gene: 20. The CDR3 length is 16 residues. CDR3 sequence (DNA): TGCAGCGTTATGGAGGGGAGCGGGACTAGAACAATGAAGCAGTTCTTC. Protein product: CSVMEGSGTRTMKQFF.

The chain combines TRBV24-1 with TRBJ2-2; D is undetermined. Trimming took off 2 bases at V and 7 bases at J, with 10 bases between the two ends. In germline, CDR1 is KGHDR, CDR2 SFDVKD. This CDR3 spans 14 amino acids. This CDR3 reads CATSDSGRGGELFF. DNA for the CDR3: TGTGCCACCAGTGATTCAGGACGCGGCGGGGAGCTGTTTTTT.

V usage is TRBV11-2 and J usage is TRBJ2-7; possibly TRBD1 for D (6 bases). Germline values: CDR1 SGHAT, CDR2 FQNNGV. V lost 6 bases, J lost 1 base, and 19 bases lay in between. The CDR3 extends over 16 amino acids. The CDR3: CASSHDAFRGSYEQYF. The DNA for the CDR3 is TGTGCCAGCAGTCACGATGCGTTCAGGGGATCCTACGAGCAGTACTTC.

The V gene is TRBV10-3, the J gene TRBJ1-1; D gene ambiguous. Trimming stripped 5 bases from V and 5 bases from J, with 12 bases between. CDR1 and CDR2 from the germline V gene are ENHRY and SYGVKD. CDR3 length: 13 amino acids. The CDR3 sequence is CAISTVLQTEAFF. The CDR3 DNA is TGTGCCATCAGTACGGTCCTGCAGACTGAAGCTTTCTTT.

The chain couples TRBV18 to TRBJ2-5; D unresolved. V lost 1 base, J lost 2 bases, and 8 bases lay in between. The germline gives CDR1 KGHSH, CDR2 LQKENI. This CDR3 is built from 14 residues. The CDR3 spells CASSPLSKQETQYF. The CDR3 DNA sequence: TGTGCCAGCTCACCACTATCTAAGCAAGAGACCCAGTACTTC.

The chain combines TRBV20-1 with TRBJ2-1, with no clear D. The germline V gene has CDR1 DFQATT and CDR2 SNEGSKA (reference sequence). The CDR3 runs 12 residues. The germline V and J ends were trimmed by 6 bases and 10 bases, with 16 bases remaining between them. The CDR3 reads CSATILSNEQFF. As DNA, the CDR3 is TGCAGTGCCACTATCCTCTCTAACGAGCAGTTCTTC.

This clonotype came up many times. The V and J genes are TRBV29-1 and TRBJ1-2; D possibly corresponds to TRBD1 (5 bases). This CDR3 comprises 11 residues. Germline lookup yields CDR1 SQVTM and CDR2 ANQGSEA. Between the trimmed V and J ends, which lost 3 bases and 7 bases, there was a span of 9 bases. The CDR3 DNA reads as TGCAGCGTTGAGGACGGGGCTGGCTACACCTTC. Amino acid sequence: CSVEDGAGYTF.

The chain couples TRBV7-2 to TRBJ2-7, with 8 bases fitting TRBD2. The CDR3 consists of 14 residues. The germline V gene has CDR1 SGHTA and CDR2 FQGNSA. With V trimmed by 6 bases and J by 5 bases, 9 bases remained unmatched. CDR3 residues: CASRPRDGRDEQYF. CDR3 DNA sequence: TGTGCCAGCAGACCTCGGGACGGGAGGGACGAGCAGTACTTC.